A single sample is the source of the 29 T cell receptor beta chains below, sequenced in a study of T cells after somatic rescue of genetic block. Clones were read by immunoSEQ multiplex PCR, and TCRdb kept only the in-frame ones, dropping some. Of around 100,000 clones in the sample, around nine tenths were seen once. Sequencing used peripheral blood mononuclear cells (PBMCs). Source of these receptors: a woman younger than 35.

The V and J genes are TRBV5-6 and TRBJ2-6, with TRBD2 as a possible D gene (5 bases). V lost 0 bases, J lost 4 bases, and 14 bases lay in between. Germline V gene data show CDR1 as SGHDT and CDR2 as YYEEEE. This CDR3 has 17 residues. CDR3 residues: CASSLVGRTGGANVLTF. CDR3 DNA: TGTGCCAGCAGCTTGGTGGGCCGAACGGGAGGGGCCAACGTCCTGACTTTC.

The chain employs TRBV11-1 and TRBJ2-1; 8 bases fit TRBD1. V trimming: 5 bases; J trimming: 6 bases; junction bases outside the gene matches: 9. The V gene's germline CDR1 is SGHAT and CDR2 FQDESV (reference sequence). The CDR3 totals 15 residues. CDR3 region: CASSPPRTGTNEQFF. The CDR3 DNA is TGTGCCAGCAGCCCCCCAAGGACAGGGACCAATGAGCAGTTCTTC.

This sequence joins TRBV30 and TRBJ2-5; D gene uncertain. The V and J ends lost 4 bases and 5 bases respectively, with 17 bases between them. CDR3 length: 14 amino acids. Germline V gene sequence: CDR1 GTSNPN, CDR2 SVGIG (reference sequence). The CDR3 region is CAWTQGTAKETQYF. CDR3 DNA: TGTGCCTGGACTCAAGGTACGGCGAAGGAGACCCAGTACTTC.

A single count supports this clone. Written as DNA, the CDR3 is TGTGCCAGAGCGGAGGGTGGCGGACGTCGAGGAGAGACCCAGTACTTC. Translating gives CARAEGGGRRGETQYF. This rearrangement joins TRBV21-1 to TRBJ2-5; TRBD2, the table's D call, was not compared with the DNA. TRBV21-1 is noted as a pseudogene. CDR3 length: 16 residues.

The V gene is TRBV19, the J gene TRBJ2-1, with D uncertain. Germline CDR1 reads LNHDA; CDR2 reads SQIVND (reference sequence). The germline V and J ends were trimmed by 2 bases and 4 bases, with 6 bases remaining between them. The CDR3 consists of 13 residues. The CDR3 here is CASSISLYNEQFF. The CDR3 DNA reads TGTGCCAGTAGTATAAGTCTGTACAATGAGCAGTTCTTC.

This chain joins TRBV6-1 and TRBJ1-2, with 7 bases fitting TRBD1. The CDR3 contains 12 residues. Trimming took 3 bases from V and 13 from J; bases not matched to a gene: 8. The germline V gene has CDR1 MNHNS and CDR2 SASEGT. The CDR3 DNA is TGTGCCAGCAGTGACTGGACAGGCCCAACCACCTTC. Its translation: CASSDWTGPTTF.

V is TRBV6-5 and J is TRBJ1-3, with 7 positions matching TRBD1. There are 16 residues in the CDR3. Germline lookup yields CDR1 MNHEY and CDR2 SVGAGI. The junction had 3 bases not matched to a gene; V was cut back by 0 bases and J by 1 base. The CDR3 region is CASSYSMTGSGNTIYF. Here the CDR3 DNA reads TGTGCCAGCAGTTACTCGATGACAGGGTCTGGAAACACCATATATTTT.

The CDR3 sequence is CASSLAGRLQETQYF. As DNA, the CDR3 is TGTGCCAGCAGCTTAGCGGGACGGCTACAAGAGACCCAGTACTTC. The V gene is TRBV7-9, the J gene TRBJ2-5; possibly TRBD1 or TRBD2 for D (5 bases each). V gave up 0 bases and J gave up 2 bases, with 10 bases separating them. Germline V CDR1 and CDR2: SEHNR, FQNEAQ (reference sequence). The CDR3 has 15 amino acids.

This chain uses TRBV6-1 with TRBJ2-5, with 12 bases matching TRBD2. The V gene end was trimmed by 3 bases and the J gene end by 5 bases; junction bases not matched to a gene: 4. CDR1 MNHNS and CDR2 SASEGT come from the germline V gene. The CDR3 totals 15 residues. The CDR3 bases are TGTGCCAGCAGTGATTCTAGCGGGGGGGCGGAGACCCAGTACTTC. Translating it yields CASSDSSGGAETQYF.

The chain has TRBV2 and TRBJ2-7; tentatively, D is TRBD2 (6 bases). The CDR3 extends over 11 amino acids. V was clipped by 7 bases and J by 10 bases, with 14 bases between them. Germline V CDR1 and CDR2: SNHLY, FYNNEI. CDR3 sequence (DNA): TGTGCCAGCACGTCCTTGGGGGGACAGTACTTC. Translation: CASTSLGGQYF.

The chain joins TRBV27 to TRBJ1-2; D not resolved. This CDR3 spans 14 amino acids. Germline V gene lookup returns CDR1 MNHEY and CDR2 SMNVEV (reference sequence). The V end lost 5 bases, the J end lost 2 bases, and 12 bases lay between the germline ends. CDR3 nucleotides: TGTGCCAGCAGTCCGATTCTGAGGAACTATGGCTACACCTTC. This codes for CASSPILRNYGYTF.

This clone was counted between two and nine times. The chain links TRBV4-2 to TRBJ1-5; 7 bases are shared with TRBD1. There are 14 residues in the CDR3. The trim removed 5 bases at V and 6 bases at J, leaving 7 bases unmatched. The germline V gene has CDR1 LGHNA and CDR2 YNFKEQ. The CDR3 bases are TGTGCCAGCAGCATACGACAGGGACCTCAGCCCCAGCATTTT. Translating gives CASSIRQGPQPQHF.

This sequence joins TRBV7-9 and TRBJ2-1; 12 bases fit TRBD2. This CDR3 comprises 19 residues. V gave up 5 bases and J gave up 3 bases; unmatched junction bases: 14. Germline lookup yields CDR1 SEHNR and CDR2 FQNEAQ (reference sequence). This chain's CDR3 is CASSPSIRTSGGYYNEQFF. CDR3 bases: TGTGCCAGCAGCCCCTCTATTCGAACTAGCGGGGGGTACTACAATGAGCAGTTCTTC.

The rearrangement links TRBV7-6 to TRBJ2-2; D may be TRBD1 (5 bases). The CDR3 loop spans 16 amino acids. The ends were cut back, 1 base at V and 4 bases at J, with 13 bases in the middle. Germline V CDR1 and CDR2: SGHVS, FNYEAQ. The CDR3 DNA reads TGTGCCAGCAGCTTAGGGGGCGGTACAACCACCGGGGAGCTGTTTTTT. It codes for CASSLGGGTTTGELFF.

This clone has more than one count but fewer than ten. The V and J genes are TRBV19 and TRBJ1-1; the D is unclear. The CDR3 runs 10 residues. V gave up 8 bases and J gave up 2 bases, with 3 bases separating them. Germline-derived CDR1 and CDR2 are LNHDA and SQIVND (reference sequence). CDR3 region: CASYNTEAFF. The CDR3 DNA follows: TGTGCCAGTTACAACACTGAAGCTTTCTTT.

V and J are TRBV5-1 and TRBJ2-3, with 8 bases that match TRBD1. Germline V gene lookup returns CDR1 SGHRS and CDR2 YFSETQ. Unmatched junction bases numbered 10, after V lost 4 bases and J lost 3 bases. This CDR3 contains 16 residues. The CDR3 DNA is TGCGCCAGCAGCAGCCTCGGACAGGGTTTTACAGATACGCAGTATTTT. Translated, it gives CASSSLGQGFTDTQYF.

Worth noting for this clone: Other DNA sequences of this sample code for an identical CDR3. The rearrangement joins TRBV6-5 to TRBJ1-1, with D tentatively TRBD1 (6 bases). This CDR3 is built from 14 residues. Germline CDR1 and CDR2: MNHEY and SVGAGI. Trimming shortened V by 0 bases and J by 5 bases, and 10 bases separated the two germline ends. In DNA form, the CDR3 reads TGTGCCAGCAGTTACTCGAGGGGGGGTACTGAAGCTTTCTTT. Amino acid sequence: CASSYSRGGTEAFF.

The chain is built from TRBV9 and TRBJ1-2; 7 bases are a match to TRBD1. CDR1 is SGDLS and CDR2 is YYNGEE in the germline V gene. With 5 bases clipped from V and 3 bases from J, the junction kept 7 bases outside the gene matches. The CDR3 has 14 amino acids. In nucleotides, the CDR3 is TGTGCCAGCAGAGGCCAACAGGGGTACTATGGCTACACCTTC. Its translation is CASRGQQGYYGYTF.

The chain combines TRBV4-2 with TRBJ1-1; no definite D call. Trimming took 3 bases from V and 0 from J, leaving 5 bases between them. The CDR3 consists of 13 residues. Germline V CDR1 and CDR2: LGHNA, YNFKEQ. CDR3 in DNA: TGTGCCAGCAGCCAGCAGTTGAACACTGAAGCTTTCTTT. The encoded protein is CASSQQLNTEAFF.

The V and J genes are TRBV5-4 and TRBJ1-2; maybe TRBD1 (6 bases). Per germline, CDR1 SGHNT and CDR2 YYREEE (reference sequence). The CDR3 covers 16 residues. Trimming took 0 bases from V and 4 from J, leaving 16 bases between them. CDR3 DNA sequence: TGTGCCAGCAGCTTGGGTTCGTCAGGGGTCAGCTATGGCTACACCTTC. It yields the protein CASSLGSSGVSYGYTF.

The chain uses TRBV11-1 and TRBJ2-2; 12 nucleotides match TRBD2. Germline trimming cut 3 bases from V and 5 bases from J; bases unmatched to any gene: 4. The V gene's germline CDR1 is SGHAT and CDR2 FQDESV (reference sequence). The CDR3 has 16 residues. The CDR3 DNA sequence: TGTGCCAGCAGCTTGACTAGCGGGGGTCGAACCGGGGAGCTGTTTTTT. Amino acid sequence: CASSLTSGGRTGELFF.

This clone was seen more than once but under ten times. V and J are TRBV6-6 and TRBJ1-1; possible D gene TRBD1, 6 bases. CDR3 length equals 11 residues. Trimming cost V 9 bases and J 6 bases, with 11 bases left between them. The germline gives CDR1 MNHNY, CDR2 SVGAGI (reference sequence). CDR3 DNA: TGTGCCAGTAAACAGGGCCCTGAAGCTTTCTTT. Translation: CASKQGPEAFF.

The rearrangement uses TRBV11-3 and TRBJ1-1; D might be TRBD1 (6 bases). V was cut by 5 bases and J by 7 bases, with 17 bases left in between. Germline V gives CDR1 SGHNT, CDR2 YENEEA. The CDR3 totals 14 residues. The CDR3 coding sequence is TGTGCCAGCAGCCTCGACAGGCCGGACGTTGAAGCTTTCTTT. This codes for CASSLDRPDVEAFF.

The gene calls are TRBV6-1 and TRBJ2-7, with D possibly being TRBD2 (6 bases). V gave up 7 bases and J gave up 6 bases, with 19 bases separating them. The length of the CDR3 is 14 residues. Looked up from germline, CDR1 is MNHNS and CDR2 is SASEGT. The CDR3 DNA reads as TGTGCCAGCATGTACCTCCCCCTGGAGGGCGAGCAGTACTTC. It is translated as CASMYLPLEGEQYF.

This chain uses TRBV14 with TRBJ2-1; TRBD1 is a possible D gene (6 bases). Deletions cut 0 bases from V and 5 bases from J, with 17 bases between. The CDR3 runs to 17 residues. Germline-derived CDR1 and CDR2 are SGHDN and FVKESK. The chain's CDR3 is CASSQETDSLKHNEQFF. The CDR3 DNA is TGTGCCAGCAGCCAAGAAACGGACAGCCTGAAGCACAATGAGCAGTTCTTC.

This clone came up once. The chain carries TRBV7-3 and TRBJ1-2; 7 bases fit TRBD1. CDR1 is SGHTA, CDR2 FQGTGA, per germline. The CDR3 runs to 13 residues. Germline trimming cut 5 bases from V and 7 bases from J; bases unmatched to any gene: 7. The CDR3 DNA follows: TGTGCCAGCAGCACACAGACAGGGAGTGGCTACACCTTC. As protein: CASSTQTGSGYTF.

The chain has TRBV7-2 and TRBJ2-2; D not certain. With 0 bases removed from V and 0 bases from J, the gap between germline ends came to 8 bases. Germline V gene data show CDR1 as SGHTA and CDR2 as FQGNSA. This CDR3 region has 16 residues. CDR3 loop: CASSLASLANTGELFF. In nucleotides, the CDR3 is TGTGCCAGCAGCTTAGCTTCTTTAGCGAACACCGGGGAGCTGTTTTTT.

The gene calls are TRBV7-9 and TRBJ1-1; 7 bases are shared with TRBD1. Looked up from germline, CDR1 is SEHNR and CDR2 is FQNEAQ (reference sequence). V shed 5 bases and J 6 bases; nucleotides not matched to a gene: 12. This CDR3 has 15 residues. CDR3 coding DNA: TGTGCCAGCAGCATCAACAGGGGATGGGTCGCTGAAGCTTTCTTT. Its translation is CASSINRGWVAEAFF.

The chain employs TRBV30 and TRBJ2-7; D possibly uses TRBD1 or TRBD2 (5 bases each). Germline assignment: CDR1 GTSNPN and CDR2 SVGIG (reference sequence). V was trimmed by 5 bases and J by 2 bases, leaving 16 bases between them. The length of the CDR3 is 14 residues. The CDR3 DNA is TGTGCCTGGGGACGGGGCCTTAAACCCTACGAGCAGTACTTC. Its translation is CAWGRGLKPYEQYF.